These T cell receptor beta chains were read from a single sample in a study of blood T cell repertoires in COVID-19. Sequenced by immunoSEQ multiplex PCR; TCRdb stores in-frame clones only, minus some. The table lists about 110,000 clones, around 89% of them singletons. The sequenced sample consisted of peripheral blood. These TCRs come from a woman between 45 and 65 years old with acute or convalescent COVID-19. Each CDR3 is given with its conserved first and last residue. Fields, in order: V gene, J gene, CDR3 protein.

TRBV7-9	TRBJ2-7	CASSDRDRSYEQYF
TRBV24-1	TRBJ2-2	CATSDFRAGAPGGELFF
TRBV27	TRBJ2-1	CASSLRPTSGTRVGNEQFF
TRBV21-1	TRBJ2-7	CASSKARTEHSYEQYF
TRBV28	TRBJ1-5	CAALRGGSGQPQHF
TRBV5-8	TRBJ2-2	CASSLPGLAGDGTGELFF
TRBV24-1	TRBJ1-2	CATSETPNYGYTF
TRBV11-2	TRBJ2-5	CASSLAGETQYF
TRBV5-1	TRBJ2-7	CASSEQGGSYEQYF
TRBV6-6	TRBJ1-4	CASSYSTVATNEKLFF
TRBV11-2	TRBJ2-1	CASSQLAGRRNEQFF
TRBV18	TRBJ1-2	CASSQQGYYGYTF
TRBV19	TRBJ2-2	CASSIVASGRAGELFF
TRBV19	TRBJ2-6	CASSIKADSGANVLTF
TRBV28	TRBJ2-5	CASSLGPGGGETQYF
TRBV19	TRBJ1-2	CATTPRTGYGGVEGYTF
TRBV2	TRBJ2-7	CASLAVAEQYF
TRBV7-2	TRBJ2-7	CASSSLTITSDYNEQYF
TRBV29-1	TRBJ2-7	CSVGGTGGTGQYF
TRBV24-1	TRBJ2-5	CATSDLRGAEVETQYF
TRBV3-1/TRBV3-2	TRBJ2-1	CASSRLRLLAYNEQFF
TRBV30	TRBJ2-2	CACPGSAGPGELFF
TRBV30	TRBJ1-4	CAWQEEREKLFF
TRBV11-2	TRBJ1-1	CASGSTGGASTEAFF
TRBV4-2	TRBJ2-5	CASSQEQAAVETQYF
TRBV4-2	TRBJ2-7	CASSHGEGHEQYF
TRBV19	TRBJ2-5	CASSIGQGETQYF
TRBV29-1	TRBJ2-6	CSARQASGANVLTF
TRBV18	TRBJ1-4	CASSPRSAGPNEKLFF
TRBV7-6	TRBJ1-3	CASSPGQSASGNTIYF
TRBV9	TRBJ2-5	CASSVGLAGGQETQYF
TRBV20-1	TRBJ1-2	CSASAGIDGYTF
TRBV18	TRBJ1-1	CASSPDTLNTEAFF
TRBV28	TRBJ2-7	CASSSPRGGTSGSYEQYF
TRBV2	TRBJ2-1	CASSFQWEEYNEQFF
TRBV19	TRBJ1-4	CATAPGKSEKLFF
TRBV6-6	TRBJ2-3	CATHQLAVSTDTQYF
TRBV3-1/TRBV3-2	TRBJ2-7	CASSRSDQHYEQYF
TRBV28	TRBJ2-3	CASSSPQGIGTDTQYF
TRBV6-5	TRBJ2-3	CASRARDRSTDTQYF
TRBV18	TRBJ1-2	CASSRSGTGGNYGYTF
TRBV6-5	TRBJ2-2	CASEWDRDTGELFF
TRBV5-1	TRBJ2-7	CAGAGQGPYEQYF
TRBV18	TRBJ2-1	CASSPPSGYNEQFF
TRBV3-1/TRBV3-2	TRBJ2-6	CASSQEGTGTGANVLTF
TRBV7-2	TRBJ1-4	CASSLGVADEKLFF
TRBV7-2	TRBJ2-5	CASSYNRNQETQYF
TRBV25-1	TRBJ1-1	CASSRRTGPNEAFF
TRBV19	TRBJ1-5	CASSVRDGAGQPQHF
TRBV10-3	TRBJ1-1	CAISESGQGQNTEAFF
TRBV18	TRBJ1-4	CASSSDRHGKLFF
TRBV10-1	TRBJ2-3	CASSELAGGPGTQYF